The rows below give T cell receptor beta chains drawn from one sample of a study of blood T cell repertoires in COVID-19. Repertoires were generated with immunoSEQ multiplex PCR, while TCRdb's copy carries only in-frame clones and drops some. Of 61,000 or so clones listed, about nine tenths are singletons. The sequencing input was peripheral blood. The receptors derive from a woman between 50 and 59 years old with active or convalescent COVID-19. CDR3s include the opening cysteine and the closing phenylalanine or tryptophan. Fields, in order: V gene, J gene, D gene, clone size, CDR3 protein. D genes are given only for firm matches. Clone size is given for some rows only: seen once, a few or many times, or a class if the clone is expanded.

>TRBV28|TRBJ2-3|-|-
CASSLLTFWSTDTQYF
>TRBV29-1|TRBJ1-2|TRBD1|few
CSVRQGWGYTF
>TRBV5-1|TRBJ2-2|-|few
CASSLELQFTGELFF
>TRBV7-9|TRBJ1-1|-|few
CASSSPGEAEAFF
>TRBV2|TRBJ1-1|-|-
CASSEGREGMGAYVVKAFF
>TRBV5-6|TRBJ2-1|TRBD2|-
CASSQGLAAYNEQFF
>TRBV28|TRBJ2-2|-|-
CASTPPNTGELFF
>TRBV6-5|TRBJ1-4|-|-
CASSSQLATNEKLFF
>TRBV6-5|TRBJ2-5|TRBD1|-
CASSYSNRGETQYF
>TRBV9|TRBJ2-3|TRBD2|once
CASSAWAGGGTDTQYF
>TRBV6-2/TRBV6-3|TRBJ2-2|TRBD2|many
CASSYSITSGRDTGELFF
>TRBV4-1|TRBJ2-1|TRBD1|-
CASSQDRGQGPFYNEQFF
>TRBV10-2|TRBJ2-7|-|-
CASSETRGYEQYF
>TRBV18|TRBJ2-5|-|-
CASSPTRGQETQYF
>TRBV6-5|TRBJ1-2|-|-
CASSYALLGGGYTF
>TRBV27|TRBJ2-1|-|-
CASRSGVENEQFF
>TRBV5-5|TRBJ1-1|-|-
CASSWGLTGTEAFF
>TRBV6-5|TRBJ1-5|-|-
CASGLQPQHF
>TRBV19|TRBJ1-4|-|-
CASSIVEGINEKLFF
>TRBV9|TRBJ2-1|-|-
CASGSSYNEQFF
>TRBV6-1|TRBJ2-1|TRBD2|once
CASSDSSPGLAGSYNEQFF
>TRBV7-9|TRBJ2-5|TRBD2|-
CASSLSGTRGQETQYF
>TRBV2|TRBJ2-7|TRBD2|-
CASSSGFSYEQYF
>TRBV9|TRBJ2-1|TRBD2|few
CASSVRREDRAEQFF
>TRBV2|TRBJ2-7|-|once
CASSPDVTGRDEQYF
>TRBV9|TRBJ2-2|-|-
CASSLFLTGELFF
>TRBV9|TRBJ1-2|TRBD1|-
CASTNYRGPDYGYTF
>TRBV6-2/TRBV6-3|TRBJ2-3|TRBD2|few
CASSYILEGLAGADTQYF
>TRBV7-9|TRBJ2-2|-|-
CASSTGQAANTGELFF
>TRBV6-6|TRBJ1-2|-|-
CASSPTPNYGYTF
>TRBV7-6|TRBJ2-3|TRBD1|-
CASSEPGQGTQYF
>TRBV5-4|TRBJ1-2|-|once
CASSLVGQTSRGYTF
>TRBV10-1|TRBJ2-7|TRBD1|-
CASSAGTEPYEQYF
>TRBV3-1/TRBV3-2|TRBJ1-2|-|-
CASSPPAALYGYTF
>TRBV10-2|TRBJ2-7|TRBD1|-
CASEGGQGRNEQYF
>TRBV3-1/TRBV3-2|TRBJ1-2|-|-
CASSHMGGTNYGYTF
>TRBV19|TRBJ1-2|-|-
CASSPTDGANYGYTF
>TRBV7-9|TRBJ2-3|-|once
CASSYNPVGEKREYF
>TRBV18|TRBJ2-2|TRBD2|-
CASTKWASGDTGELFF
>TRBV25-1|TRBJ2-2|TRBD1|-
CASSEWTGTGNTGELFF
>TRBV6-6|TRBJ1-2|-|-
CASGAPTLGYGYTF
>TRBV27|TRBJ2-3|TRBD2|-
CASSPETLAGATDTQYF
>TRBV20-1|TRBJ2-1|-|-
CSASHESALGEQFF
>TRBV5-1|TRBJ1-3|-|-
CASSLEGRVNSGNTIYF
>TRBV24-1|TRBJ2-3|-|-
CATSDYGLSDTDTQYF
>TRBV19|TRBJ1-5|TRBD1|-
CASLEQGANQPQHF
>TRBV3-1/TRBV3-2|TRBJ1-4|-|-
CASRGDSTGEKLFF
>TRBV18|TRBJ1-2|TRBD1|-
CASSQTGTGIGYGYTF
>TRBV6-5|TRBJ1-3|-|-
CASSYSADSGNTIYF
>TRBV5-5|TRBJ2-7|-|-
CASSLGVSFYEQYF
>TRBV11-2|TRBJ2-7|-|-
CASSFSRQGYEQYF